The entry below gives a single T cell receptor beta chain sequence along with its context. Its antigen is still unknown. The data are from a study of type 1 regulatory T cells. Study background: An in vitro protocol generated T-allo10, a Tr1-enriched, alloantigen-specific CD4 T cell product. Notes on the study in general: Compared with non-Tr1 cells, Tr1 cells showed a narrower TCR repertoire.

Germline V gene data show CDR1 as SEHNR and CDR2 as FQNEAQ (reference sequence). This CDR3 region has 16 residues. V trimming: 5 bases; J trimming: 4 bases; junction bases outside the gene matches: 12. Using its own MiXCR run on the reads, TCRdb lists one record per CDR3 protein. The sample has around 64,000 distinct CDR3 sequences, 20% seen once; the top ten hold 7% to 10%. Sequenced: cultured type 1 regulatory T (Tr1) cells, either the whole culture or a sorted fraction (not recorded which). The rearrangement links TRBV7-9 to TRBJ1-1; 8 bases agree with TRBD1. The receptor was isolated from a human donor in good health. CDR3 amino acids: CASSPRVDRGRTEAFF. In DNA form, the CDR3 reads TGTGCCAGCAGCCCTAGGGTCGACAGGGGTCGCACTGAAGCTTTCTTT.